Here is one TCR beta chain with its context. The antigen is not known. The data derive from a study of CD8 T cells in ankylosing spondylitis. It was by quantitative 5'-RACE with molecular barcodes that TCR beta libraries were made. Using its own MiXCR run on the 5' RACE reads, TCRdb lists one record per CDR3 protein. The sample lists fewer than 750,000 distinct CDR3 sequences, over 15% occurring once. Overall study findings and caveats: Earlier reports found some motif variants in synovial fluid and blood in reactive arthritis. Seemingly characteristic of ankylosing spondylitis blood was a TCR beta motif consisting of roughly 8 highly homologous variants.

Trimming cost V 6 bases and J 1 base, with 18 bases left between them. The CDR3 length is 16 residues. This sequence joins TRBV12-3 or TRBV12-4 and TRBJ2-5, with D maybe TRBD2 (6 bases). Sequenced input: blood, either unsorted or a sorted T cell fraction (not recorded which). The sequence was obtained from a male donor with ankylosing spondylitis. In DNA, the CDR3 is TGTGCCAGCAGCCTGAGAGCGGGTGCAGTCCAAGAGACCCAGTACTTC. As protein: CASSLRAGAVQETQYF.